The table lists the clone carrying this T cell receptor (beta chain) with a few counts. Its antigen is unidentified. These data belong to a study of T cells in Graves' hyperthyroidism and ophthalmopathy. The study's findings and limits: Blood samples included most of the expanded thyroid clonotypes exceeding 0.001.

The trim removed 3 bases at V and 0 bases at J, leaving 4 bases unmatched. Per germline, CDR1 SGHDN and CDR2 FVKESK. The CDR3 loop spans 15 amino acids. Not enrolled were patients with uncontrolled infection, other autoimmune disease, pregnancy or lactation. Using RNA transcripts as the source, TCR beta CDR3 regions were amplified. The HTBI primer set was used in a first-round RT-PCR of the TCR CDR3. TCRdb ran MiXCR on the multiplex PCR reads and lists one entry per CDR3 protein. The table lists some 800,000 distinct CDR3 sequences, 38% of them singletons, with 7% to 10% in the top ten. The chain combines TRBV14 with TRBJ2-5; 7 bases are shared with TRBD2. Sequencing was performed on blood. This TCR was recovered from a man between 18 and 35 years old with Graves' hyperthyroidism. The chain's CDR3 is CASSQRAGNQETQYF. The CDR3 DNA follows: TGTGCCAGCAGCCAGCGAGCGGGAAACCAAGAGACCCAGTACTTC.